These 29 T cell receptor beta chains were sequenced from one sample in a study of T-cell reconstitution after alpha-beta-depleted transplantation in children. This sample's TCRbeta library carried unique molecular identifier barcodes. TCRdb reanalysed the PCR reads using MiXCR and keeps one entry per CDR3 protein. There are some 640,000 distinct CDR3 sequences in the sample; 15% to 20% occur only once, and 1.1% lies in the top ten. This specimen was PBMCs from the stem cell graft donor, taken from the stem cell graft. The receptors derive from a human donor who donated a stem cell graft to a child with acute myeloid leukemia.

This clonotype was observed many times. As DNA, the CDR3 is TGCAGTAGACGACGGAAGGGGGGCACAGATACGCAGTATTTT. Its translation: CSRRRKGGTDTQYF. The chain has TRBV20-1 and TRBJ2-3; the D gene is possibly TRBD1 (6 bases). Germline V gene lookup returns CDR1 DFQATT and CDR2 SNEGSKA (reference sequence). CDR3 length equals 14 residues. V shed 8 bases and J shed 1 base, with 16 bases lying between them.

The CDR3 DNA reads TGTGCCAGCAGCTTAACAGGGGGCGCGGGTGAAAAACTGTTTTTT. This codes for CASSLTGGAGEKLFF. The V gene is TRBV7-2, the J gene TRBJ1-4; 9 bases map to TRBD1. Germline CDR1 and CDR2: SGHTA and FQGNSA. V dropped 2 bases and J dropped 7; count of bases not matched to a gene: 5. The CDR3 is made up of 15 amino acids.

This chain joins TRBV7-9 and TRBJ2-7; D tentatively reads TRBD1 or TRBD2 (5 bases each). CDR3 length equals 13 residues. The germline V gene has CDR1 SEHNR and CDR2 FQNEAQ (reference sequence). V was shortened by 4 bases and J by 2 bases, with 9 bases between the two germline ends. CDR3 DNA: TGTGCCAGCAGCTCGGGACGGACCTACGAGCAGTACTTC. Translating it yields CASSSGRTYEQYF. Full variable domain (remainder filled in from reference TRBV7-9 and TRBJ2-7): DTGVSQNPRHKITKRGQNVTFRCDPISEHNRLYWYRQTLGQGPEFLTYFQNEAQLEKSRLLSDRFSAERPKGSFSTLEIQRTEQGDSAMYLCASSSGRTYEQYFGPGTRLTVT.

In its sample, this clonotype was seen many times. V gene TRBV29-1 combines with J gene TRBJ2-5, with 7 nucleotides matching TRBD2. Per germline, CDR1 SQVTM and CDR2 ANQGSEA. CDR3 length: 14 residues. V was clipped by 6 bases and J by 2 bases; unmatched bases: 9. In nucleotides, the CDR3 is TGCAGCGTCGATGATCGGACTAGTCAAGAGACCCAGTACTTC. Residues: CSVDDRTSQETQYF. The full variable domain, rest sourced from reference TRBV29-1 and TRBJ2-5, is SAVISQKPSRDICQRGTSLTIQCQVDSQVTMMFWYRQQPGQSLTLIATANQGSEATYESGFVIDKFPISRPNLTFSTLTVSNMSPEDSSIYLCSVDDRTSQETQYFGPGTRLLVL.

Notes on this clonotype: Possible read error: a much larger clone is one base away. The J gene is TRBJ1-2, the V gene TRBV7-2; D might be TRBD1 (5 bases). CDR1 and CDR2 from the germline V gene are SGHTA and FQGNSA. The CDR3 consists of 14 residues. CDR3 sequence (DNA): TGTGCCAGCAGCTATGGCGGACATAACTTTGGCTACACCTTC. It specifies CASSYGGHNFGYTF.

Here the CDR3 reads CASSQGHVNTEAFF. Written as DNA, the CDR3 is TGCGCCAGCAGCCAAGGCCATGTGAACACTGAAGCTTTCTTT. The genes are TRBV4-1 and TRBJ1-1, with no clear D. The CDR3 is 14 residues long. Germline V gives CDR1 MGHRA, CDR2 YSYEKL. The V end was cut by 1 base, the J end by 0 bases, with 6 bases between.

Ten or more counts support this clonotype. The CDR3 sequence is CATRPGQVNYGYTF. The CDR3 DNA is TGTGCCACACGGCCGGGACAGGTGAACTATGGCTACACCTTC. The chain links TRBV24-1 to TRBJ1-2; 8 nucleotides match TRBD1. Germline V lookup: CDR1 KGHDR, CDR2 SFDVKD. J lost 2 bases, V lost 10 bases, and 8 bases had no gene match. This CDR3 has 14 residues.

V usage is TRBV12-3 or TRBV12-4 and J usage is TRBJ1-6, with no clear D. This CDR3 is built from 15 residues. Trimming removed 7 bases at V and 7 bases at J, with 17 bases between. The CDR3 here is CASTAQTAGNSPLHF. The CDR3 coding sequence is TGTGCCAGCACCGCACAAACAGCGGGAAATTCACCCCTCCACTTT.

This clonotype was picked up many times. The V and J genes are TRBV12-3 or TRBV12-4 and TRBJ2-4; 7 bases align to TRBD2. There are 14 residues in the CDR3. Trimming cost V 7 bases and J 2 bases; bases outside gene matches: 5. CDR3 in amino acids: CASNSGGSKNIQYF. CDR3 DNA sequence: TGTGCCAGCAATTCCGGGGGGTCCAAAAACATTCAGTACTTC.

Only a few counts were recorded for this clonotype. The rearrangement links TRBV7-8 to TRBJ2-1; 12 nucleotides match TRBD2. Trimming cost V 3 bases and J 4 bases; bases outside gene matches: 4. Germline CDR1 is SGHVS and CDR2 is FQNEAQ. This CDR3 has 16 residues. This CDR3 reads CASSLRLAGAYNEQFF. In DNA form, the CDR3 reads TGTGCCAGCAGCTTGAGACTAGCGGGGGCATACAATGAGCAGTTCTTC.

With respect to this clonotype: This likely came from a read error, as a far larger clone is one base away. The CDR3 DNA follows: TGCAGTGCCCGCCAAGAGACCCATTACTTC. Translation gives CSARQETHYF. This sequence joins TRBV20-1 and TRBJ2-5; D call uncertain. CDR1 and CDR2 (germline): DFQATT, SNEGSKA (reference sequence). The CDR3 has 10 residues.

V and J are TRBV5-6 and TRBJ2-3, with a weak D call TRBD2 (5 bases). Looked up from germline, CDR1 is SGHDT and CDR2 is YYEEEE. The V end lost 0 bases, the J end lost 3 bases, and 17 bases lay between the germline ends. CDR3 length: 17 residues. As DNA, the CDR3 is TGTGCCAGCAGCTTGGCCGCGGGCCTTCTGGCTACAGATACGCAGTATTTT. This codes for CASSLAAGLLATDTQYF.

This clonotype was observed many times. This chain connects TRBV6-6 to TRBJ2-7, with a weak D call TRBD1 (6 bases). V lost 5 bases and J lost 5, with 13 bases in between. The CDR3 loop spans 13 amino acids. Germline V gene sequence: CDR1 MNHNY, CDR2 SVGAGI (reference sequence). This chain's CDR3 is CASSTAGADEQYF. The CDR3 DNA reads as TGTGCCAGCAGTACCGCAGGGGCCGACGAGCAGTACTTC.

This clonotype was counted many times. This chain links TRBV12-3 or TRBV12-4 with TRBJ2-5; D remains unclear. V dropped 8 bases and J dropped 5 bases, with 9 bases sitting between them. The CDR3 extends over 11 amino acids. CDR3 sequence reads: CASGQAETQYF. CDR3 bases: TGTGCCAGCGGCCAGGCGGAGACCCAGTACTTC.

The V gene is TRBV12-3 or TRBV12-4, the J gene TRBJ2-7, with unresolved D. The CDR3 length is 14 residues. Trimming stripped 2 bases from V and 0 bases from J, with 8 bases between. CDR3 bases: TGTGCCAGCAGTTTACAGAGGAGCTCCTACGAGCAGTACTTC. It yields the protein CASSLQRSSYEQYF.

The chain is built from TRBV7-2 and TRBJ1-2, with 10 bases matching TRBD1. Germline V lookup: CDR1 SGHTA, CDR2 FQGNSA. The V segment lost 5 bases and the J segment 9 bases; nucleotides outside the gene matches: 15. This CDR3 has 16 residues. The CDR3 bases are TGTGCCAGCAGCCTGAGAGGGGGACAGGGGAGAGGTCGCTACACCTTC. Protein sequence: CASSLRGGQGRGRYTF.

This clonotype was seen at least ten times. This chain joins TRBV12-3 or TRBV12-4 and TRBJ2-7, with D uncertain. The CDR3 consists of 15 residues. V was pared by 1 base and J by 4 bases, with 14 bases between. The CDR3 sequence: CASSLGSVSLYEQYF. CDR3 in DNA: TGTGCCAGCAGTTTAGGGTCAGTCTCCCTTTACGAGCAGTACTTC.

There are many counts of this clonotype. J is TRBJ1-5 and V is TRBV29-1; no definite D call. The CDR3 has 13 residues. With 6 bases removed from V and 0 bases from J, the gap between germline ends came to 9 bases. Germline V CDR1 and CDR2: SQVTM, ANQGSEA. CDR3 region: CSVAHDSNQPQHF. DNA of the CDR3: TGCAGCGTCGCCCATGATAGCAATCAGCCCCAGCATTTT. Complete variable domain (other parts from reference TRBV29-1 and TRBJ1-5): SAVISQKPSRDICQRGTSLTIQCQVDSQVTMMFWYRQQPGQSLTLIATANQGSEATYESGFVIDKFPISRPNLTFSTLTVSNMSPEDSSIYLCSVAHDSNQPQHFGDGTRLSIL.

Comment on this clonotype: Being one base from a much bigger clone, this may be a read error. The J gene is TRBJ2-1, the V gene TRBV25-1; 8 positions match TRBD1. V was clipped by 2 bases and J by 4 bases; unmatched bases: 7. The CDR3 loop spans 16 amino acids. The V gene's germline CDR1 is MGHDK and CDR2 SYGVNS. The CDR3 DNA reads TGTGCCAGCAGTGAAGCGGGCAGGGGGCTTTACAATGAGCAGTTCTTC. It specifies CASSEAGRGLYNEQFF.

This chain joins TRBV2 and TRBJ1-6; a possible D gene is TRBD1 (5 bases). CDR1 and CDR2 (germline): SNHLY, FYNNEI. The length of the CDR3 is 18 residues. Trimming took off 3 bases at V and 0 bases at J, with 15 bases between the two ends. CDR3 residues: CASSDRVLGSSYNSPLHF. Written as DNA, the CDR3 is TGTGCCAGCAGTGACAGGGTGTTGGGGAGCTCCTATAATTCACCCCTCCACTTT.

This clonotype has more than one count but fewer than ten. The chain links TRBV15 to TRBJ1-4; TRBD1 is a possible D gene (5 bases). V gave up 0 bases and J gave up 8 bases, with 7 bases separating them. Germline V gene data show CDR1 as LNHNV and CDR2 as YYDKDF (reference sequence). CDR3 size: 13 residues. CDR3 sequence: CATSREAGEKLFF. The CDR3 nucleotides are TGTGCCACCAGCAGAGAAGCAGGGGAAAAACTGTTTTTT.

This clonotype was picked up one time. The CDR3 bases are TGTGCCAGCAGCATGGGCGACCAGCCCCAGCACTTT. Amino acid sequence: CASSMGDQPQHF. This chain joins TRBV21-1 and TRBJ1-5; TRBD1, as called in the table, went unchecked against the DNA. TRBV21-1 is a pseudogene segment. The CDR3 contains 12 residues.

This rearrangement joins TRBV7-2 to TRBJ2-5, with 10 bases that match TRBD2. V lost 2 bases, J lost 5 bases, and 2 bases stayed unmatched. Germline V gene sequence: CDR1 SGHTA, CDR2 FQGNSA. The CDR3 consists of 14 residues. DNA of the CDR3: TGTGCCAGCAGCTTACGTAGCGGGGGGGAGACCCAGTACTTC. Protein: CASSLRSGGETQYF.

V gene TRBV11-2 combines with J gene TRBJ1-2; weak D call: TRBD1 (5 bases). Germline V gene sequence: CDR1 SGHAT, CDR2 FQNNGV. This CDR3 is built from 14 residues. V was clipped by 2 bases and J by 2 bases, with 9 bases between them. CDR3 loop: CASSLRAGNYGYTF. Here the CDR3 DNA reads TGTGCCAGCAGCTTACGGGCAGGGAACTATGGCTACACCTTC.

This clonotype was found many times. V is TRBV6-5 and J is TRBJ1-1; D gene uncertain. Trimming left V 0 bases short and J 1 base short, with 12 bases between. The CDR3 sequence is 16 residues long. Germline values: CDR1 MNHEY, CDR2 SVGAGI. The CDR3 DNA is TGTGCCAGCAGTTACTCGACTGGGTCCTGGAACACTGAAGCTTTCTTT. Protein: CASSYSTGSWNTEAFF.

This clonotype was recorded a few times. The V and J genes are TRBV20-1 and TRBJ1-1; weak D call: TRBD1 (5 bases). The CDR3 consists of 12 residues. Germline values: CDR1 DFQATT, CDR2 SNEGSKA (reference sequence). The V end was cut by 0 bases, the J end by 6 bases, with 8 bases between. For the CDR3, the DNA is TGCAGTGCTAGAGAGGCGGGGGCTGAAGCTTTCTTT. This encodes CSAREAGAEAFF.

This clonotype was found many times. This chain links TRBV20-1 with TRBJ1-6; D unresolved. The CDR3 is made up of 15 amino acids. The V end lost 3 bases, the J end lost 7 bases, and 16 bases lay between the germline ends. Germline assignment: CDR1 DFQATT and CDR2 SNEGSKA (reference sequence). The CDR3 protein is CSASPGLEGNSPLHF. The CDR3, as DNA: TGCAGTGCTAGTCCCGGGCTCGAGGGAAATTCACCCCTCCACTTT.

This clonotype has just a few counts. V usage is TRBV12-3 or TRBV12-4 and J usage is TRBJ2-5; the D gene is possibly TRBD1 (7 bases). This CDR3 contains 20 residues. The ends were cut back, 5 bases at V and 2 bases at J, with 30 bases in the middle. CDR3 protein: CASSPNFGFSGRGRQETQYF. CDR3 nucleotides: TGTGCCAGCAGTCCAAATTTCGGGTTCTCCGGCAGGGGGAGGCAAGAGACCCAGTACTTC.

The gene calls are TRBV7-7 and TRBJ2-5; 8 nucleotides agree with TRBD2. V was pared by 4 bases and J by 4 bases, with 5 bases of the junction left unmatched. Germline V gene lookup returns CDR1 SSHAT and CDR2 FNYEAQ (reference sequence). The CDR3 covers 14 residues. The CDR3, as DNA: TGTGCCAGCAGCTCCGGGACTAGAAGAGAGACCCAGTACTTC. It specifies CASSSGTRRETQYF.